This TCR beta chain was observed in a study of blood T cell repertoires in COVID-19. Libraries were prepared by immunoSEQ multiplex PCR; TCRdb keeps only in-frame clonotypes and omits some of them. This repertoire shows roughly 250,000 clones, around 89% found once; its top ten account for roughly 10%. The CDR3 length is 15 residues. Germline V gives CDR1 SGHRS, CDR2 YFSETQ. V was clipped by 0 bases and J by 3 bases; unmatched bases: 3. The sequencing input was PBMCs or T cells enriched from blood (not recorded which). The clonotype originates from a man in his forties who had recovered from COVID-19. The chain joins TRBV5-1 to TRBJ1-1, with 9 bases identical to TRBD1. The CDR3 reads CASSLEGDRDTEAFF. CDR3 DNA sequence: TGCGCCAGCAGCTTGGAGGGGGACAGGGACACTGAAGCTTTCTTT.